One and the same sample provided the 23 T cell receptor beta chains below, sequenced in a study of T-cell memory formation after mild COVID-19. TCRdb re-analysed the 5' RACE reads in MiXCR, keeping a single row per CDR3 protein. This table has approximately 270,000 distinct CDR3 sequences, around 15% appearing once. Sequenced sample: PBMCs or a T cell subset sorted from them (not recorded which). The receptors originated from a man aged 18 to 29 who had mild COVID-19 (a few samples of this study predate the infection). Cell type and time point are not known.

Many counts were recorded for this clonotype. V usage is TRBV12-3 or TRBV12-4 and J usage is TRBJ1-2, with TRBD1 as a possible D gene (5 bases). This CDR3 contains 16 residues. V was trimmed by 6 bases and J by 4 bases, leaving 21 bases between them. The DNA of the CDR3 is TGTGCCAGCAGCCTTCACCAGGCAGGGTTAAGCTATGGCTACACCTTC. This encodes CASSLHQAGLSYGYTF.

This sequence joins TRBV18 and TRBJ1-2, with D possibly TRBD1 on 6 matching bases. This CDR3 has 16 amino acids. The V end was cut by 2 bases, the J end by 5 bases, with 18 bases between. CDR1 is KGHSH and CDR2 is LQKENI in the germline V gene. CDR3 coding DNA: TGTGCCAGCTCACCAGGCAGACAGGCTAACGGATATGGCTACACCTTC. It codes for CASSPGRQANGYGYTF.

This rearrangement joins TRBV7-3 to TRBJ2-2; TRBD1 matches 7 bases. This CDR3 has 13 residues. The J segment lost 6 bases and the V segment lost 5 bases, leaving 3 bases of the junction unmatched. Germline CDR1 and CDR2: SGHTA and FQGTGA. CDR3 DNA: TGTGCCAGCAGCCCGACAGGGCCCGGGGAGCTGTTTTTT. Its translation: CASSPTGPGELFF.

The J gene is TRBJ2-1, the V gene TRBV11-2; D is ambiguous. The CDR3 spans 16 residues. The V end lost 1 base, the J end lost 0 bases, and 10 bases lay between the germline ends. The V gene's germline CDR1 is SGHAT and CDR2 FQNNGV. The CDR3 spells CASSLGGSRSYNEQFF. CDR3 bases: TGTGCCAGCAGCTTAGGGGGTTCCCGCTCCTACAATGAGCAGTTCTTC.

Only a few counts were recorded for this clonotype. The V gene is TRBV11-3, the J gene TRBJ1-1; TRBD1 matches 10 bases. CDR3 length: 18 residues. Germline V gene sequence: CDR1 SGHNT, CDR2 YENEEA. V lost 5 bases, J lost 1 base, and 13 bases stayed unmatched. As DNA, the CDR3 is TGTGCCAGCAGCCTCCAGGGCGGGACAGGGGCCGGGAACACTGAAGCTTTCTTT. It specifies CASSLQGGTGAGNTEAFF.

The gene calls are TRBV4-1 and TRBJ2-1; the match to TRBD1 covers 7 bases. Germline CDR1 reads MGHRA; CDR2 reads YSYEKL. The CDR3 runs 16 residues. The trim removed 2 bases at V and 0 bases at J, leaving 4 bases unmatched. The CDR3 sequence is CASSQFGQASYNEQFF. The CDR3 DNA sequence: TGCGCCAGCAGCCAATTCGGACAGGCCTCCTACAATGAGCAGTTCTTC.

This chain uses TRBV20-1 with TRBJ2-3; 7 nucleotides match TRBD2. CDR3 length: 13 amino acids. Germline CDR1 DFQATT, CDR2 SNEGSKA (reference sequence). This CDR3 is CRSQRGPWDTQYF. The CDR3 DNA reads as TGCAGAAGCCAGCGGGGCCCTTGGGATACGCAGTATTTT.

CDR3 sequence reads: CASSFLFPGSNEQYF. CDR3 sequence (DNA): TGTGCCAGCAGTTTCCTGTTTCCCGGGAGTAACGAGCAGTACTTC. The V call is TRBV6-6, the J call TRBJ2-7; the D gene is possibly TRBD2 (6 bases). The CDR3 length is 15 residues. Per germline, CDR1 MNHNY and CDR2 SVGAGI (reference sequence). V lost 4 bases and J lost 5, with 18 bases in between.

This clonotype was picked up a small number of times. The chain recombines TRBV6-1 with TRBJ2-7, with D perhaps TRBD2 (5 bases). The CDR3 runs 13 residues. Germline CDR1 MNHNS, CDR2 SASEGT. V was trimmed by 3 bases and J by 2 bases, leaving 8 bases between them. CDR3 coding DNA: TGTGCCAGCAGTGAGTCCGGGACCTACGAGCAGTACGTC. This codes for CASSESGTYEQYV.

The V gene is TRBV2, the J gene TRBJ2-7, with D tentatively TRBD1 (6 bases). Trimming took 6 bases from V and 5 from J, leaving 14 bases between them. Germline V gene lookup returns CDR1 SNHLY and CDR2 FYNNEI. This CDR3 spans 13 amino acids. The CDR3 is CASSPQGTHEQYF. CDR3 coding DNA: TGTGCCAGCAGCCCACAGGGAACCCACGAGCAGTACTTC.

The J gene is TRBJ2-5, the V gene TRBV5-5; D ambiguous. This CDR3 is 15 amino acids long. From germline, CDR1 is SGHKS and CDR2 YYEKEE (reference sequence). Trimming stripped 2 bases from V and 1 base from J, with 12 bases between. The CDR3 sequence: CASSFEHPSQETQYF. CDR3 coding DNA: TGTGCCAGCAGCTTCGAGCACCCGTCCCAAGAGACCCAGTACTTC. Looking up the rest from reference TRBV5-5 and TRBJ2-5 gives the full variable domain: DAGVTQSPTHLIKTRGQQVTLRCSPISGHKSVSWYQQVLGQGPQFIFQYYEKEERGRGNFPDRFSARQFPNYSSELNVNALLLGDSALYLCASSFEHPSQETQYFGPGTRLLVL.

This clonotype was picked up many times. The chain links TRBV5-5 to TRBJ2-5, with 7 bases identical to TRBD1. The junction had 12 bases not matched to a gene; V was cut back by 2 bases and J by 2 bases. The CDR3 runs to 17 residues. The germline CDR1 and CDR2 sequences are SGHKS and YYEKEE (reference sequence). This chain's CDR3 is CASSLSGSPTGQETQYF. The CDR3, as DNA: TGTGCCAGCAGCTTATCGGGTAGCCCGACAGGGCAAGAGACCCAGTACTTC.

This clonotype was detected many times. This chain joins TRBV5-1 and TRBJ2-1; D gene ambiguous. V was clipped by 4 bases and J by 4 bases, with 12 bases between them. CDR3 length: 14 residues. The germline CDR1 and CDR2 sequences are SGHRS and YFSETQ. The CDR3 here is CASSLEIPYNEQFF. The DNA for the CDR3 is TGCGCCAGCAGCCTTGAGATACCTTACAATGAGCAGTTCTTC.

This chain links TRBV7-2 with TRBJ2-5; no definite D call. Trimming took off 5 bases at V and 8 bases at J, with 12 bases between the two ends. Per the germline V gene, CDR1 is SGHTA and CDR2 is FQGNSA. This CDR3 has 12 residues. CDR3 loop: CASSTYTRTQYF. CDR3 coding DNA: TGTGCCAGCAGCACTTATACCCGCACCCAGTACTTC.

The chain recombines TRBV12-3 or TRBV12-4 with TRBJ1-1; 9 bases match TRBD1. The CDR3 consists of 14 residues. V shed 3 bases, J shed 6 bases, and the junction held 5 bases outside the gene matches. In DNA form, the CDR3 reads TGTGCCAGCAGTTTGGCGGACAGGGGACCTGAAGCTTTCTTT. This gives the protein CASSLADRGPEAFF.

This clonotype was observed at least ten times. The CDR3, as DNA: TGTGCCAGCAGTTACCAACAGGGATACTATGGCTACACCTTC. Translation gives CASSYQQGYYGYTF. The V gene is TRBV6-6, the J gene TRBJ1-2, with D possibly being TRBD1 (6 bases). Germline-derived CDR1 and CDR2 are MNHNY and SVGAGI (reference sequence). This CDR3 is 14 amino acids long. The V end lost 2 bases, the J end lost 3 bases, and 10 bases lay between the germline ends.

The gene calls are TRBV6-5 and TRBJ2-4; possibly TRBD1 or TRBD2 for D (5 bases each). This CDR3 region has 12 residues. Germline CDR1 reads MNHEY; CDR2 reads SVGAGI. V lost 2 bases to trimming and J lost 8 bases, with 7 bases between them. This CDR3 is CASSYRGDIQYF. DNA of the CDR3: TGTGCCAGCAGTTACAGGGGAGACATTCAGTACTTC.

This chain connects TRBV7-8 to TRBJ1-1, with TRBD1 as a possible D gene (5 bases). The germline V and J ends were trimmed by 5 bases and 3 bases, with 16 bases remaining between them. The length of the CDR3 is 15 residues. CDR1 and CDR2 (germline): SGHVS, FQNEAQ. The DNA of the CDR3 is TGTGCCAGCAGCCCACCCGGGGCGGCGGACACTGAAGCTTTCTTT. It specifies CASSPPGAADTEAFF. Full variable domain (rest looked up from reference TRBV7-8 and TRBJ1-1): GAGVSQSPRYKVAKRGQDVALRCDPISGHVSLFWYQQALGQGPEFLTYFQNEAQLDKSGLPSDRFFAERPEGSVSTLKIQRTQQEDSAVYLCASSPPGAADTEAFFGQGTRLTVV.

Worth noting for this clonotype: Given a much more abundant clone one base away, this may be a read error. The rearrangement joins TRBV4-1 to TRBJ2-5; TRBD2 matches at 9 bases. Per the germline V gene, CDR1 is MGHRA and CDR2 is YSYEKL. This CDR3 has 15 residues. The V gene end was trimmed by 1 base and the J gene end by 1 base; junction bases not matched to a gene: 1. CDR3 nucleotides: TGCGCCAGCAGCCAAGCGACTAGCGGCCAAGAGACCCAGTACTTC. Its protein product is CASSQATSGQETQYF.

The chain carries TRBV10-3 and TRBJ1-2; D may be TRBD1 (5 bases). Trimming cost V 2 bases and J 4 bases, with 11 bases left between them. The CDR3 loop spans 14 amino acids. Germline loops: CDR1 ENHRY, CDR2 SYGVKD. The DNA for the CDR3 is TGTGCCATCAGTGAGCCCAGGGCTGGCTATGGCTACACCTTC. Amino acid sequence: CAISEPRAGYGYTF.

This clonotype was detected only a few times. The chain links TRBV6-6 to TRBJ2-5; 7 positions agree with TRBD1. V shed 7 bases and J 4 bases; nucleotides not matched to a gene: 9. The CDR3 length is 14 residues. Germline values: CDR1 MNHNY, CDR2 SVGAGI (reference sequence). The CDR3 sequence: CASIHEAGGETQYF. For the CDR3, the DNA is TGTGCCAGCATCCACGAGGCAGGGGGAGAGACCCAGTACTTC.

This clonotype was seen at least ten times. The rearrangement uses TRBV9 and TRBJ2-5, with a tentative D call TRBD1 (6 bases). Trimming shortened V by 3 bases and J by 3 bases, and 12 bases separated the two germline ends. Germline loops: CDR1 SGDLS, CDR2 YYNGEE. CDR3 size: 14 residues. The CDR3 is CASSAAGVEETQYF. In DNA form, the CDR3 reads TGTGCCAGCAGCGCCGCAGGGGTAGAAGAGACCCAGTACTTC.

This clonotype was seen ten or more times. The CDR3 loop is CASSLAKLAQETQYF. The CDR3 bases are TGTGCCAGCAGCTTAGCGAAACTAGCCCAAGAGACCCAGTACTTC. The genes are TRBV7-6 and TRBJ2-5; D possibly corresponds to TRBD2 (6 bases). The CDR3 has 15 amino acids. CDR1 and CDR2 from the germline V gene are SGHVS and FNYEAQ. The V and J ends lost 0 bases and 1 base respectively, with 9 bases between them.